This record concerns one T cell receptor (beta chain) sequence. This specimen belongs to a study of blood T cell repertoires in COVID-19. The CDR3 covers 17 residues. CDR1 is SGDLS, CDR2 YYNGEE, per germline. The V end lost 1 base, the J end lost 0 bases, and 14 bases lay between the germline ends. Sequenced by immunoSEQ multiplex PCR; TCRdb stores in-frame clones only, minus some. The sample includes some 250,000 clones, 88% of them seen just once. This clonotype was sampled from a human donor in a cohort sampled during active COVID-19. The chain has TRBV9 and TRBJ2-1; no reliable D call. The source material was peripheral blood. The DNA of the CDR3 is TGTGCCAGCAGCGTAACGGAGTTAAGGAGCTCCTACAATGAGCAGTTCTTC. This encodes CASSVTELRSSYNEQFF.